This note documents a single T cell receptor (beta chain) sequence. Its antigen is undetermined. Produced via immunoSEQ multiplex PCR; TCRdb's table is partial and in-frame only. The sample includes tens of thousands of clones, approximately 83% seen only once; the top ten take around 3.3%. This specimen belongs to a study of CD4 T cells in relation to SARS-CoV-2 and coronaviruses. Study-level background: Crossreactive spike epitopes shared across donors were mapped to their HLA restriction. Whole-study results and caveats: The cross-reactivity analysis covered only spike protein, not other viral proteins. Pre-pandemic and post-infection samples never came from the same donor.

Naive and memory CD4+ T cells were separated from cryopreserved PBMCs. V lost 2 bases and J lost 0, with 5 bases in between. The germline V gene encodes CDR1 GTSNPN and CDR2 SVGIG (reference sequence). This CDR3 region has 13 residues. The specimen sequenced was memory CD4+ T cells from PBMCs. The origin of this receptor is an adult with COVID-19. The chain employs TRBV30 and TRBJ1-3; unclear D gene. Here the CDR3 reads CAWSTSSGNTIYF. The CDR3 coding sequence is TGTGCCTGGAGTACCTCCTCTGGAAACACCATATATTTT.